Included here is one TCR beta chain sequence, with context. Its antigen is not identified. Use of 60 Vbeta and 13 Jbeta primers characterized the PCR. This table comes from immunoSEQ multiplex PCR, and its TCRdb copy is limited to in-frame clones, with some not included. This table holds about 190,000 clones, around 87% found once. In germline, CDR1 is LGHNA, CDR2 YNFKEQ. There are 14 residues in the CDR3. This sample is drawn from a study of cytomegalovirus exposure and HLA in healthy donors. Study-level results: Most TCR sequences were rare, but some public TCRs occurred in many donors. Sequencing depth roughly uniform across donors was assumed in presence/absence analyses. What TCR beta sequences reportedly achieved was accurate prediction of HLA-A and HLA-B alleles in most subjects. Researchers left out some V segments, among them TRBV6-2 and TRBV6-3, as indistinguishable.

The sequenced sample consisted of PBMCs. The rearrangement uses TRBV4-2 and TRBJ2-5; TRBD2 might be the D (7 bases). Judging by the DNA end, TRBJ2-7 fits better; the J call may be wrong. The TCR comes from a man aged 25-45 years in good health and CMV-seronegative. For the CDR3, the DNA is TGTGCCAGCAGCCATGGGGGGGGCATCTCCGAGCAGTACTTC. As protein: CASSHGGGISEQYF.